The sequence of this T cell receptor (beta chain) was determined in a study of monozygotic twins with inflammatory bowel disease. Study-wide results and limits: Discordant twins had repertoire similarity that did not differ from that of concordant twins, possibly from limited power. Compared with healthy twins, IBD patients shared fewer clonotypes with others, especially with disease activity.

As regards this clonotype: Its antigen is as yet unknown.

This CDR3 comprises 17 residues. Germline V gives CDR1 SEHNR, CDR2 FQNEAQ (reference sequence). Researchers generated cDNA in eight separate reactions per sample. Template-switch reactions added UMIs with a 6-nucleotide sample barcode. TCRdb reprocessed the 5' RACE reads and keeps a single row for each CDR3 protein, giving no DNA. The table for this sample gives approximately 120,000 distinct CDR3 sequences. This TCR was recovered from a human donor with ulcerative colitis or Crohn's disease, or a healthy co-twin of an affected twin (not recorded which). The sequenced sample was blood. The chain joins TRBV7-9 to TRBJ2-3; TCRdb gives TRBD2 as the D gene, but with no DNA this cannot be confirmed. This CDR3 reads CASSFKSASGVKDTQYF.